The 31 T cell receptor beta chains in this list originate from one sample, sequenced in a study of blood T cell repertoires in COVID-19. This table comes from immunoSEQ multiplex PCR, and its TCRdb copy is limited to in-frame clones, with some not included. The data hold 650,000 to 800,000 clones, with 85% to 90% observed a single time. The sequenced material came from peripheral blood. All receptors derive from a young woman with acute or convalescent COVID-19.

As DNA, the CDR3 is TGTGCCAGCAGCAAACAGGACAGGCCGACCTCCTACGAGCAGTACTTC. Protein product: CASSKQDRPTSYEQYF. This chain joins TRBV21-1 and TRBJ2-7; the DNA was not compared with TRBD1, the D call given in the table. TRBV21-1 is described as a pseudogene. This CDR3 is 16 amino acids long.

This clone has only one observation. The genes are TRBV7-4 and TRBJ1-5; D remains unclear. Trimming took off 1 base at V and 5 bases at J, with 15 bases between the two ends. CDR3 length: 16 residues. Germline CDR1 reads SGHVT; CDR2 reads SQSDAQ. The CDR3 sequence: CASSLVLISLDQPQHF. CDR3 DNA sequence: TGTGCCAGCAGCTTAGTACTGATTTCCCTCGATCAGCCCCAGCATTTT.

This chain joins TRBV6-2 or TRBV6-3 and TRBJ2-2; 14 nucleotides line up with TRBD2. This CDR3 is built from 18 residues. From germline, CDR1 is MNHEY and CDR2 SVGEGT. Trimming took 2 bases from V and 0 from J; bases not matched to a gene: 2. The CDR3 sequence: CASSYGTSGGPNTGELFF. CDR3 DNA: TGTGCCAGCAGTTACGGGACTAGCGGGGGACCGAACACCGGGGAGCTGTTTTTT.

This clone was seen a few times. V gene TRBV12-3 or TRBV12-4 combines with J gene TRBJ1-3; D is ambiguous. The V end lost 3 bases, the J end lost 0 bases, and 3 bases lay between the germline ends. This CDR3 has 13 residues. As DNA, the CDR3 is TGTGCCAGCAGTTTCCACTCTGGAAACACCATATATTTT. Its protein product is CASSFHSGNTIYF.

The rearrangement joins TRBV6-5 to TRBJ2-2; TRBD1 is a possible D gene (5 bases). The germline V and J ends were trimmed by 8 bases and 5 bases, with 15 bases remaining between them. Per the germline V gene, CDR1 is MNHEY and CDR2 is SVGAGI. CDR3 length equals 14 residues. The chain's CDR3 is CASQGLTSTGELFF. As DNA, the CDR3 is TGTGCCAGCCAGGGCCTAACAAGTACCGGGGAGCTGTTTTTT.

V is TRBV5-1 and J is TRBJ1-2, with 7 bases fitting TRBD1. J gave up 5 bases and V 5 bases, and 6 bases lay outside the gene matches. In germline, CDR1 is SGHRS, CDR2 YFSETQ. The CDR3 extends over 13 amino acids. The CDR3 DNA sequence: TGCGCCAGCAGAACAGGGGCTGGGTATGGCTACACCTTC. Translation gives CASRTGAGYGYTF.

The chain carries TRBV19 and TRBJ1-6; TRBD1 matches at 8 bases. Germline lookup yields CDR1 LNHDA and CDR2 SQIVND (reference sequence). The CDR3 is 17 amino acids. With V trimmed by 6 bases and J by 3 bases, 10 bases remained unmatched. The CDR3, as DNA: TGTGCCAGTAGACCACAGGGGGGAATTAGCTATAATTCACCCCTCCACTTT. Translation gives CASRPQGGISYNSPLHF.

The genes are TRBV5-1 and TRBJ1-2; tentatively, D is TRBD1 (6 bases). The ends were cut back, 4 bases at V and 4 bases at J, with 11 bases in the middle. Germline V gene data show CDR1 as SGHRS and CDR2 as YFSETQ. This CDR3 has 13 residues. The CDR3 DNA is TGCGCCAGCAGCACTACAGGGACCTATGGCTACACCTTC. This encodes CASSTTGTYGYTF. Full variable domain (rest looked up from reference TRBV5-1 and TRBJ1-2): KAGVTQTPRYLIKTRGQQVTLSCSPISGHRSVSWYQQTPGQGLQFLFEYFSETQRNKGNFPGRFSGRQFSNSRSEMNVSTLELGDSALYLCASSTTGTYGYTFGSGTRLTVV.

The rearrangement links TRBV4-3 to TRBJ1-2; D perhaps matches TRBD1 (6 bases). With 5 bases removed from V and 8 bases from J, the gap between germline ends came to 15 bases. CDR1 LGHNA and CDR2 YSLEER come from the germline V gene. CDR3 length: 13 amino acids. CDR3 amino acids: CASSTLRGVGYTF. The DNA for the CDR3 is TGCGCCAGCAGCACCCTCAGGGGAGTGGGCTACACCTTC.

This rearrangement joins TRBV6-1 to TRBJ2-5; D is undetermined. There are 14 residues in the CDR3. The germline V and J ends were trimmed by 1 base and 5 bases, with 11 bases remaining between them. CDR1 is MNHNS and CDR2 is SASEGT in the germline V gene. The CDR3 sequence: CASSEEVREETQYF. Written as DNA, the CDR3 is TGTGCCAGCAGTGAAGAAGTCCGCGAGGAGACCCAGTACTTC.

The chain joins TRBV4-3 to TRBJ1-2; 9 bases are a match to TRBD1. After removal of 3 bases from V and 4 bases from J, the junction contained 6 bases not matched to a gene. This CDR3 is 15 amino acids long. Germline values: CDR1 LGHNA, CDR2 YSLEER. CDR3 DNA: TGCGCCAGCAGCCAGAACCGGGACAGGGTCTATGGCTACACCTTC. It specifies CASSQNRDRVYGYTF.

This chain joins TRBV19 and TRBJ1-1, with TRBD1 as a possible D gene (6 bases). The CDR3 consists of 13 residues. V was cut by 5 bases and J by 7 bases, with 14 bases left in between. Looked up from germline, CDR1 is LNHDA and CDR2 is SQIVND (reference sequence). CDR3 bases: TGTGCCAGTAGTCCACAGGGTACGATTGAAGCTTTCTTT. Translation gives CASSPQGTIEAFF.

The chain couples TRBV5-1 to TRBJ1-2; D may be TRBD1 (5 bases). This CDR3 has 12 residues. V lost 6 bases and J lost 5, with 11 bases in between. From germline, CDR1 is SGHRS and CDR2 YFSETQ. In nucleotides, the CDR3 is TGCGCCAGCACCCCGGGGGGGTATGGCTACACCTTC. Its translation is CASTPGGYGYTF.

This chain uses TRBV6-5 with TRBJ2-2, with 7 bases identical to TRBD1. CDR1 and CDR2 (germline): MNHEY, SVGAGI. The CDR3 spans 14 residues. V dropped 8 bases and J dropped 1; count of bases not matched to a gene: 4. The DNA of the CDR3 is TGTGCCAGCGGGGACAGAGAGAACACCGGGGAGCTGTTTTTT. The encoded protein is CASGDRENTGELFF.

V usage is TRBV5-1 and J usage is TRBJ1-2; a possible D gene is TRBD1 (6 bases). This CDR3 has 16 residues. CDR1 SGHRS and CDR2 YFSETQ come from the germline V gene. V was pared by 4 bases and J by 1 base, with 17 bases between. Here the CDR3 DNA reads TGCGCCAGCAGCCAACCTACGGACAGCTTTAACTATGGCTACACCTTC. Protein sequence: CASSQPTDSFNYGYTF.

The chain is built from TRBV15 and TRBJ2-7; weak D call: TRBD2 (6 bases). Deletions cut 4 bases from V and 3 bases from J, with 16 bases between. From germline, CDR1 is LNHNV and CDR2 YYDKDF (reference sequence). The CDR3 totals 15 residues. The CDR3 DNA follows: TGTGCCACCAGCACTCGGGGGACCAACCACTACGAGCAGTACTTC. Translation: CATSTRGTNHYEQYF.

The rearrangement links TRBV5-1 to TRBJ1-1; D possibly corresponds to TRBD1 (5 bases). Trimming took 5 bases from V and 7 from J, leaving 18 bases between them. There are 14 residues in the CDR3. Germline V gene lookup returns CDR1 SGHRS and CDR2 YFSETQ. The CDR3 region has the DNA TGCGCCAGCAGATTTGGGGCAGCCGGCCGTGAAGCTTTCTTT. Translation: CASRFGAAGREAFF.

The rearrangement links TRBV9 to TRBJ2-2, with TRBD1 matching over 10 bases. This CDR3 contains 13 residues. V lost 7 bases, J lost 6 bases, and 3 bases stayed unmatched. From germline, CDR1 is SGDLS and CDR2 YYNGEE. The DNA of the CDR3 is TGTGCCAGCGGGGACAGGGGAGCCGGGGAGCTGTTTTTT. Translating it yields CASGDRGAGELFF.

Here the CDR3 DNA reads TGTGCCAGCAGTTTCGGAGCCCGGCAAGAGACCCAGTACTTC. Translated, it gives CASSFGARQETQYF. J is TRBJ2-5 and V is TRBV27, with D hard to call. V was shortened by 3 bases and J by 2 bases, with 10 bases between the two germline ends. Per the germline V gene, CDR1 is MNHEY and CDR2 is SMNVEV (reference sequence). This CDR3 comprises 14 residues.

The table lists this clone with a count of one. The V gene is TRBV5-1, the J gene TRBJ2-7, with 7 bases fitting TRBD2. In germline, CDR1 is SGHRS, CDR2 YFSETQ. Trimming at V came to 0 bases and at J to 2 bases, leaving 5 bases not matched to a gene. The CDR3 loop spans 15 amino acids. DNA for the CDR3: TGCGCCAGCAGCTTGGCCCAGCGGGGCCCCTACGAGCAGTACTTC. It encodes CASSLAQRGPYEQYF.

The CDR3 sequence is CASSQGRGANIQYF. The CDR3 DNA reads as TGTGCCAGCAGCCAAGGTCGGGGGGCGAACATTCAGTACTTC. V gene TRBV14 combines with J gene TRBJ2-4, with a possible D match to TRBD2 (7 bases). The CDR3 has 14 amino acids. CDR1 and CDR2 from the germline V gene are SGHDN and FVKESK. The V gene lost 1 base and the J gene lost 7 bases, with 11 bases spanning the gap.

CDR3 in amino acids: CASSQDGTVGNTIYF. As DNA, the CDR3 is TGCGCCAGCAGCCAAGACGGGACAGTGGGAAACACCATATATTTT. The chain couples TRBV4-3 to TRBJ1-3, with 7 positions matching TRBD1. This CDR3 has 15 residues. Germline values: CDR1 LGHNA, CDR2 YSLEER. The V and J ends lost 0 bases and 4 bases, in that order; junction bases with no gene match: 3.

This clone was seen only once. Other DNA sequences within the sample encode an identical CDR3. In DNA, the CDR3 is TGTGCCAGCAGTGACAGGGTTAGCAATCAGCCCCAGCATTTT. Translating gives CASSDRVSNQPQHF. The V gene is TRBV28, the J gene TRBJ1-5; 7 bases align to TRBD1. V lost 5 bases and J lost 0; bases outside the gene matches: 1. The CDR3 consists of 14 residues. Germline CDR1 reads MDHEN; CDR2 reads SYDVKM.

The rearrangement joins TRBV11-2 to TRBJ2-1; 8 bases map to TRBD2. Trimming cost V 6 bases and J 8 bases; bases outside gene matches: 6. CDR3 size: 13 residues. Germline V gives CDR1 SGHAT, CDR2 FQNNGV. The CDR3 protein is CASSRSGGHEQFF. CDR3 in DNA: TGTGCCAGCAGTCGGAGCGGGGGCCATGAGCAGTTCTTC.

The chain is built from TRBV7-7 and TRBJ2-7, with a tentative D call TRBD2 (5 bases). The CDR3 is made up of 15 amino acids. Between the trimmed V and J ends, which lost 1 base and 3 bases, there was a span of 13 bases. Per germline, CDR1 SSHAT and CDR2 FNYEAQ (reference sequence). The DNA for the CDR3 is TGTGCCAGCAGCTTAGGGCCGGGGATGAACTACGAGCAGTACTTC. Amino acids: CASSLGPGMNYEQYF.

The rearrangement links TRBV10-3 to TRBJ2-3; 13 bases are a match to TRBD2. V dropped 11 bases and J dropped 5; count of bases not matched to a gene: 10. The germline gives CDR1 ENHRY, CDR2 SYGVKD. This CDR3 is 15 amino acids long. The CDR3 nucleotides are TGTGCCTCAACCGGGACTAGCGGGGTTGTAGATACGCAGTATTTT. This gives the protein CASTGTSGVVDTQYF.

V gene TRBV14 combines with J gene TRBJ2-3; D ambiguous. The CDR3 length is 13 residues. Trimming removed 6 bases at V and 6 bases at J, with 13 bases between. CDR1 SGHDN and CDR2 FVKESK come from the germline V gene. The CDR3 coding sequence is TGTGCCAGCAGGCGAACGTCCCCCGATACGCAGTATTTT. Translating it yields CASRRTSPDTQYF. The full variable domain, completed using reference TRBV14 and TRBJ2-3, is EAGVTQFPSHSVIEKGQTVTLRCDPISGHDNLYWYRRVMGKEIKFLLHFVKESKQDESGMPNNRFLAERTGGTYSTLKVQPAELEDSGVYFCASRRTSPDTQYFGPGTRLTVL.

The chain recombines TRBV19 with TRBJ1-3, with 8 bases that match TRBD1. The CDR3 covers 16 residues. Trimming cost V 7 bases and J 4 bases; bases outside gene matches: 12. Germline-derived CDR1 and CDR2 are LNHDA and SQIVND (reference sequence). The CDR3, as DNA: TGTGCCAGTACACCCCCCGACAGGGGTCGGGGAAACACCATATATTTT. It translates to CASTPPDRGRGNTIYF.

The V call is TRBV19, the J call TRBJ1-6; D remains ambiguous. V lost 10 bases and J 9 bases, leaving 16 bases between the germline ends. This CDR3 has 13 residues. Germline V gene sequence: CDR1 LNHDA, CDR2 SQIVND (reference sequence). CDR3 amino acids: CATGEYLSSPLHF. The DNA of the CDR3 is TGTGCCACTGGGGAGTACCTATCTTCACCCCTCCACTTT.

The rearrangement uses TRBV4-3 and TRBJ2-7; tentative D call: TRBD2 (5 bases). This CDR3 has 14 residues. With 1 base removed from V and 0 bases from J, the gap between germline ends came to 7 bases. Germline V gene lookup returns CDR1 LGHNA and CDR2 YSLEER. This chain's CDR3 is CASSQVGSSYEQYF. CDR3 nucleotide sequence: TGCGCCAGCAGCCAAGTGGGGAGCTCCTACGAGCAGTACTTC.

J is TRBJ1-1 and V is TRBV7-3; 10 bases line up with TRBD1. J was trimmed by 5 bases and V by 4 bases; bases with no gene match: 7. Germline lookup yields CDR1 SGHTA and CDR2 FQGTGA. The CDR3 length is 15 residues. The CDR3 here is CASSSISGQGTEAFF. DNA for the CDR3: TGTGCCAGCAGCTCAATTTCGGGACAGGGGACTGAAGCTTTCTTT.